What follows are 8 T cell receptor beta chains derived from one specimen sequenced in a study of STAT3 mutations in large granular lymphocyte leukemia. The protocol was immunoSEQ multiplex PCR, while the TCRdb copy is restricted to in-frame clones and leaves out a portion. Among tens of thousands of clones listed, about 81% were seen once. The antigens for these receptors are not known. Overall study findings and caveats: At least one immunodominant TCR beta clonotype appeared in every T-cell large granular lymphocyte leukemia patient.

Sequenced input: PBMCs. Source of these receptors: a human donor with T large granular lymphocyte leukemia. Some clones in this sample may be carry-over from other donors' samples.

In its sample, this clone was seen once. The CDR3 protein is CASSPLTGLNTEAFF. The CDR3 region has the DNA TGTGCCAGCAGTCCCTTGACCGGATTGAACACTGAAGCTTTCTTT. The chain uses TRBV27 and TRBJ1-1, with D hard to call. CDR3 length: 15 amino acids. Germline V lookup: CDR1 MNHEY, CDR2 SMNVEV (reference sequence). Trimming pared 5 bases from V and 0 bases from J, leaving 13 bases between.

The chain employs TRBV2 and TRBJ2-3, with D tentatively TRBD1 (5 bases). The CDR3 extends over 14 amino acids. Germline values: CDR1 SNHLY, CDR2 FYNNEI. The V end lost 4 bases, the J end lost 2 bases, and 10 bases lay between the germline ends. The CDR3 spells CASSAQGITDTQYF. The DNA of the CDR3 is TGTGCCAGCAGTGCCCAGGGTATCACAGATACGCAGTATTTT.

The table lists this clone with a count of one. The chain carries TRBV7-9 and TRBJ1-2; 9 bases fit TRBD1. The CDR3 consists of 18 residues. The germline CDR1 and CDR2 sequences are SEHNR and FQNEAQ (reference sequence). V trimming: 2 bases; J trimming: 2 bases; junction bases outside the gene matches: 12. In DNA form, the CDR3 reads TGTGCCAGCAGCTTATTAAACCTTAGGACAGGGGAAAACTATGGCTACACCTTC. Protein: CASSLLNLRTGENYGYTF.

The V and J genes are TRBV11-2 and TRBJ2-1; the D is unclear. From germline, CDR1 is SGHAT and CDR2 FQNNGV. This CDR3 comprises 14 residues. Trimming pared 2 bases from V and 4 bases from J, leaving 9 bases between. The CDR3, as DNA: TGTGCCAGCAGCTTATTACAGTTTTACAATGAGCAGTTCTTC. Its translation: CASSLLQFYNEQFF.

The rearrangement links TRBV19 to TRBJ1-6; no firm D call. The CDR3 extends over 13 amino acids. The germline gives CDR1 LNHDA, CDR2 SQIVND (reference sequence). Trimming took 7 bases from V and 7 from J, leaving 11 bases between them. DNA for the CDR3: TGTGCCAGTAAGGTCGGCCAAAATTCACCCCTCCACTTT. Encoded protein: CASKVGQNSPLHF.

V and J are TRBV5-4 and TRBJ2-1; D is ambiguous. This CDR3 contains 13 residues. Germline values: CDR1 SGHNT, CDR2 YYREEE (reference sequence). The V gene lost 1 base and the J gene lost 0 bases, with 2 bases spanning the gap. CDR3: CASSLSSYNEQFF. DNA for the CDR3: TGTGCCAGCAGCTTGAGCTCCTACAATGAGCAGTTCTTC.

The chain couples TRBV27 to TRBJ2-7, with TRBD1 identical over 9 bases. With V trimmed by 0 bases and J by 5 bases, 5 bases remained unmatched. Germline V lookup: CDR1 MNHEY, CDR2 SMNVEV (reference sequence). CDR3 length: 15 amino acids. The chain's CDR3 is CASSLSDRGTDEQYF. The CDR3 nucleotides read TGTGCCAGCAGTTTATCGGACAGGGGAACAGACGAGCAGTACTTC.

The chain has TRBV28 and TRBJ1-5, with 8 bases that match TRBD1. V trimming: 2 bases; J trimming: 0 bases; junction bases outside the gene matches: 15. The CDR3 consists of 20 residues. Per germline, CDR1 MDHEN and CDR2 SYDVKM. The CDR3 bases are TGTGCCAGCAGTTTAGTGACAGGGGCCCTCCCTTTAGCTAGCAATCAGCCCCAGCATTTT. Translated, it gives CASSLVTGALPLASNQPQHF. The variable domain in full, with the rest retrieved from reference TRBV28 and TRBJ1-5, is DVKVTQSSRYLVKRTGEKVFLECVQDMDHENMFWYRQDPGLGLRLIYFSYDVKMKEKGDIPEGYSVSREKKERFSLILESASTNQTSMYLCASSLVTGALPLASNQPQHFGDGTRLSIL.